Below, 17 T cell receptor beta chains from the same sample are listed, as sequenced in a study of T cells after somatic rescue of genetic block. The protocol was immunoSEQ multiplex PCR, while the TCRdb copy is restricted to in-frame clones and leaves out a portion. The sample records approximately 88,000 clones, approximately 90% being singletons. The material sequenced was peripheral blood mononuclear cells (PBMCs). The source is a woman between 18 and 30 years old.

The genes are TRBV7-3 and TRBJ2-1; 10 bases map to TRBD1. CDR1 and CDR2 from the germline V gene are SGHTA and FQGTGA. Trimming at V came to 5 bases and at J to 8 bases, leaving 3 bases not matched to a gene. The CDR3 extends over 13 amino acids. The CDR3 loop is CASSRDRGDEQFF. The CDR3 bases are TGTGCCAGCAGCCGGGACAGGGGCGATGAGCAGTTCTTC.

The rearrangement joins TRBV6-5 to TRBJ2-7; perhaps D is TRBD1 or TRBD2 (5 bases each). V was shortened by 0 bases and J by 6 bases, with 12 bases between the two germline ends. The germline CDR1 and CDR2 sequences are MNHEY and SVGAGI. The CDR3 has 14 residues. The chain's CDR3 is CASSYSPGSSEQYF. In DNA form, the CDR3 reads TGTGCCAGCAGTTACTCTCCAGGGAGCTCCGAGCAGTACTTC.

The J gene is TRBJ1-5, the V gene TRBV15, with D hard to call. Trimming cost V 0 bases and J 6 bases, with 3 bases left between them. The germline gives CDR1 LNHNV, CDR2 YYDKDF (reference sequence). The CDR3 is made up of 12 amino acids. CDR3 amino acids: CATSRDRQPQHF. The CDR3 DNA follows: TGTGCCACCAGCAGAGATCGTCAGCCCCAGCATTTT.

This CDR3 reads CASSLVGASSYEQYF. The CDR3 DNA reads as TGTGCCAGCAGCTTAGTCGGCGCCAGCTCCTACGAGCAGTACTTC. This rearrangement joins TRBV7-9 to TRBJ2-7; no reliable D call. Germline V gene data show CDR1 as SEHNR and CDR2 as FQNEAQ (reference sequence). The CDR3 contains 15 residues. V was pared by 1 base and J by 0 bases, with 10 bases between.

V usage is TRBV5-1 and J usage is TRBJ2-7; tentative D call: TRBD2 (5 bases). The CDR3 consists of 13 residues. V was trimmed by 4 bases and J by 3 bases, leaving 11 bases between them. Germline values: CDR1 SGHRS, CDR2 YFSETQ. For the CDR3, the DNA is TGCGCCAGCAGCCCGCTGAGCGGCTACGAGCAGTACTTC. Its protein is CASSPLSGYEQYF.

The chain combines TRBV6-5 with TRBJ1-5; a weak D match, TRBD1 (5 bases). The V gene lost 0 bases and the J gene lost 5 bases, with 14 bases spanning the gap. The germline gives CDR1 MNHEY, CDR2 SVGAGI. The CDR3 covers 16 residues. This chain's CDR3 is CASSYSGWDLDQPQHF. CDR3 bases: TGTGCCAGCAGTTACTCGGGCTGGGACCTAGATCAGCCCCAGCATTTT.

The V gene is TRBV2, the J gene TRBJ1-4, with D perhaps matching TRBD1 (5 bases). The germline V gene encodes CDR1 SNHLY and CDR2 FYNNEI. The CDR3 totals 12 residues. V lost 3 bases and J lost 6, with 5 bases in between. The CDR3 DNA sequence: TGTGCCAGCAGTGAGGGGGATGAAAAACTGTTTTTT. Its translation is CASSEGDEKLFF.

The CDR3 bases are TGCAGCGGATGTTTGGCGCGGGGAGAGACCCAGTACTTC. Translated: CSGCLARGETQYF. The chain recombines TRBV29-1 with TRBJ2-5; weak D call: TRBD2 (6 bases). CDR3 length: 13 residues. Germline V gives CDR1 SQVTM, CDR2 ANQGSEA. The V gene lost 7 bases and the J gene lost 4 bases, with 16 bases spanning the gap.

The chain carries TRBV4-1 and TRBJ1-1; D not certain. Between the trimmed V and J ends, which lost 0 bases and 7 bases, there was a span of 15 bases. CDR1 MGHRA and CDR2 YSYEKL come from the germline V gene. This CDR3 comprises 15 residues. CDR3 sequence reads: CASSQDRGQHFEAFF. DNA for the CDR3: TGCGCCAGCAGCCAAGATCGAGGGCAGCACTTTGAAGCTTTCTTT.

The gene calls are TRBV27 and TRBJ2-2, with 7 bases lining up with TRBD2. V was clipped by 3 bases and J by 3 bases; unmatched bases: 7. This CDR3 comprises 16 residues. From germline, CDR1 is MNHEY and CDR2 SMNVEV (reference sequence). The CDR3 nucleotides are TGTGCCAGCAGTTTTGGGGCGGGAGTGTACACCGGGGAGCTGTTTTTT. Translating gives CASSFGAGVYTGELFF.

V and J are TRBV7-2 and TRBJ1-1; unclear D gene. This CDR3 comprises 12 residues. Germline-derived CDR1 and CDR2 are SGHTA and FQGNSA. V gave up 1 base and J gave up 4 bases, with 4 bases separating them. In nucleotides, the CDR3 is TGTGCCAGCAGCTTAGTGACCACTGAAGCTTTCTTT. Translating it yields CASSLVTTEAFF.

The chain links TRBV25-1 to TRBJ1-1; no firm D call. The CDR3 sequence is 13 residues long. Trimming took 8 bases from V and 1 from J, leaving 11 bases between them. From germline, CDR1 is MGHDK and CDR2 SYGVNS. CDR3 coding DNA: TGTGCCAGCGTATTCCGGGAGAACACTGAAGCTTTCTTT. Residues: CASVFRENTEAFF.

This clone is a singleton in its sample. The CDR3: CASSLAGGRWDQPQHF. CDR3 DNA: TGTGCCAGCAGTCTGGCGGGGGGGCGATGGGATCAGCCCCAGCATTTT. The chain uses TRBV7-8 and TRBJ1-5, with a possible D match to TRBD1 (6 bases). Trimming pared 6 bases from V and 5 bases from J, leaving 20 bases between. CDR1 SGHVS and CDR2 FQNEAQ come from the germline V gene. The CDR3 runs 16 residues.

The chain has TRBV9 and TRBJ1-1, with 9 bases that match TRBD1. The CDR3 sequence is 14 residues long. V shed 2 bases and J 5 bases; nucleotides not matched to a gene: 4. Germline V lookup: CDR1 SGDLS, CDR2 YYNGEE. As DNA, the CDR3 is TGTGCCAGCAGCGTGGACAGGGGATTGACTGAAGCTTTCTTT. It yields the protein CASSVDRGLTEAFF.

The chain joins TRBV11-2 to TRBJ2-3; no reliable D call. Trimming took off 1 base at V and 2 bases at J, with 13 bases between the two ends. CDR3 length: 16 amino acids. Germline loops: CDR1 SGHAT, CDR2 FQNNGV. This CDR3 reads CASSLGDPANTDTQYF. The CDR3 bases are TGTGCCAGCAGCTTAGGAGATCCCGCAAACACAGATACGCAGTATTTT.

This clone was recorded only once. The rearrangement links TRBV11-2 to TRBJ2-7; D is uncertain. The V end was cut by 1 base, the J end by 3 bases, with 10 bases between. The CDR3 covers 14 residues. Germline V gene lookup returns CDR1 SGHAT and CDR2 FQNNGV. The CDR3 region is CASSLVGNGYEQYF. CDR3 in DNA: TGTGCCAGCAGCTTAGTAGGGAACGGCTACGAGCAGTACTTC.

The gene calls are TRBV28 and TRBJ2-7; 9 nucleotides align to TRBD1. CDR1 is MDHEN, CDR2 SYDVKM, per germline. The CDR3 runs 14 residues. Trimming removed 6 bases from V and 7 bases from J; junction bases left unmatched: 10. CDR3 coding DNA: TGTGCCAGCAGCCTAGGACAGGGGATTCTGGAGCAGTACTTC. It translates to CASSLGQGILEQYF.